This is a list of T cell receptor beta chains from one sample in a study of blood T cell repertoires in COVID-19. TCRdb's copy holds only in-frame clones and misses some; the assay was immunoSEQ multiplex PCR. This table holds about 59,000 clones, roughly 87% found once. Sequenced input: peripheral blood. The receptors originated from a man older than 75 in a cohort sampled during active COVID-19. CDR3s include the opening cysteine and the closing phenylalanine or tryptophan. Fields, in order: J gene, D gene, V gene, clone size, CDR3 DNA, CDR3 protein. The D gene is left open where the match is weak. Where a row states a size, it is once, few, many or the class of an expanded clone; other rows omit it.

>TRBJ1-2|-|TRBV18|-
TGTGCCAGCTCACCCAAGGAGGGAGGCTACACCTTC
CASSPKEGGYTF
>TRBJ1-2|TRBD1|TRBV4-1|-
TGCGCCAGCAGCCCCCAGGACAGGGGATCTAACTATGGCTACACCTTC
CASSPQDRGSNYGYTF
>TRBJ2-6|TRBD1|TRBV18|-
TGTGCCAGCTCACCGGGGACAGCCGGGGCCAACGTCCTGACTTTC
CASSPGTAGANVLTF
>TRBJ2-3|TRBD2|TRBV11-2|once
TGTGCCAGCAGCTCGGGAGGGCCTTTTGATACGCAGTATTTT
CASSSGGPFDTQYF
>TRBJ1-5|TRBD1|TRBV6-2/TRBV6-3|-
TGTGCCAGCAGTCTACGACAGGGCTATAATCAGCCCCAGCATTTT
CASSLRQGYNQPQHF
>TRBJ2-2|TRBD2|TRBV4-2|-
TGTGCCAGCGCCCTAGCGGGGGGGAACACCGGGGAGCTGTTTTTT
CASALAGGNTGELFF
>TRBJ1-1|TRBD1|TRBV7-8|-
TGTGCCAGCAGCTTAGAGGCAGGGGGCTGGACTGAAGCTTTCTTT
CASSLEAGGWTEAFF
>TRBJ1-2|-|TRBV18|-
TGTGCCAGCTCACCTAAGGACAGCGGGACTGGCTATGGCTACACCTTC
CASSPKDSGTGYGYTF
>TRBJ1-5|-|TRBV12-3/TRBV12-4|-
TGTGCCAGCAGTTTTAGCCGGCAGCCCCAGCATTTT
CASSFSRQPQHF
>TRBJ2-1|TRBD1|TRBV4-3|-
TGCGCCAGCAGCCAAGAGAAGGGACAGGGGAGATATGAGCAGTTCTTC
CASSQEKGQGRYEQFF
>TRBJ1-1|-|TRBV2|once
TGTGCCAGCACAGGTTTATCTGAAGCTTTCTTT
CASTGLSEAFF
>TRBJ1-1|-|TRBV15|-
TGTGCCACCAGCAGAGCGAGGGCCAACACTGAAGCTTTCTTT
CATSRARANTEAFF
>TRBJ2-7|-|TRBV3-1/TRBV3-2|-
TGTGCCAGCAGCCTCCCCTCCTTTGTCTACGAGCAGTACTTC
CASSLPSFVYEQYF
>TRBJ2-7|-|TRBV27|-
TGTGCCAGCAGTCGCCAGGGGCAGAACGAGCAGTACTTC
CASSRQGQNEQYF
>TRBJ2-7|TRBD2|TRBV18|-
TGTGCCAGCTCACCGACTAGCGGGACGTACTCCTACGAGCAGTACTTC
CASSPTSGTYSYEQYF
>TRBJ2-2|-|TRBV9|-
TGTGCCAGCAGCGTAGAACTAGCTTATCGAACCGGGGAGCTGTTTTTT
CASSVELAYRTGELFF
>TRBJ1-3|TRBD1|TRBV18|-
TGTGCCAGCTCACCTGGACAGGGTACCTCTGGAAACACCATATATTTT
CASSPGQGTSGNTIYF
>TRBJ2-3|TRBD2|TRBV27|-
TGTGCCAGCAGTTCACTCCGACTAGCGGGGGGCACAGATACGCAGTATTTT
CASSSLRLAGGTDTQYF
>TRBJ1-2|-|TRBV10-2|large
TGCGCCAGCAGTGAGTGGTCAACAGCTAACTATGGCTACACCTTC
CASSEWSTANYGYTF
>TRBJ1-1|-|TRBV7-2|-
TGTGCCAGCAGCTTAGAATCACACCTGAACACTGAAGCTTTCTTT
CASSLESHLNTEAFF
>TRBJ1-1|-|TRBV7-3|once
TGTGCCAGCAGCTTCGAGAGTCCCACTGAAGCTTTCTTT
CASSFESPTEAFF
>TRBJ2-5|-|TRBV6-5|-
TGTGCCAGCAGTTACAACAGGGAGGAGACCCAGTACTTC
CASSYNREETQYF
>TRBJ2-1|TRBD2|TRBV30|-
TGTGCCTGGAGGTCCGGACTAGCGGTGGATGAGCAGTTCTTC
CAWRSGLAVDEQFF
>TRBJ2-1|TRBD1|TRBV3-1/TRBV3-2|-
TGTGCCAGCAGCCAAGACACAGGGGACAATGAGCAGTTCTTC
CASSQDTGDNEQFF
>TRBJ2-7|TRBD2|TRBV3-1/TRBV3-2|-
TGTGCCAGCAGCCAAGCTAGCGGAAAGCAGTACTTC
CASSQASGKQYF
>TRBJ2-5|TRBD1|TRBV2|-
TGTGCCAGCAGGACAGGGTCGGGGACCCAGTACTTC
CASRTGSGTQYF
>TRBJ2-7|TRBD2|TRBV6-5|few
TGTGCCAGCAGGCCGGCCCCAGCGGGAGGTTACGAGCAGTACTTC
CASRPAPAGGYEQYF
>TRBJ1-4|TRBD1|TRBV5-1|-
TGCGCCAGCAGCTTGAGCCCGACAGGGATAACTAATGAAAAACTGTTTTTT
CASSLSPTGITNEKLFF
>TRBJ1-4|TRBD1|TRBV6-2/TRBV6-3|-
TGTGCCAGCAGTTACGTCTCGGGACAGGGCGCAACTAATGAAAAACTGTTTTTT
CASSYVSGQGATNEKLFF
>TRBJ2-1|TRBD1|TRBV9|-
TGTGCCAGCAGCGTAGATGGACAGGGCCACAATGAGCAGTTCTTC
CASSVDGQGHNEQFF
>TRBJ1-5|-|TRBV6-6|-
TGTGCCAGCAGTGTCAGAAACAATCAGCCCCAGCATTTT
CASSVRNNQPQHF
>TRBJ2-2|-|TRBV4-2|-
TGTGCCAGCAGCCAAGAGGTTGGCAGTTACACCGGGGAGCTGTTTTTT
CASSQEVGSYTGELFF
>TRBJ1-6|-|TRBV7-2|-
TGTGCCAGCAGCTCGATCCCAAGGGGACCCCTCCACTTT
CASSSIPRGPLHF
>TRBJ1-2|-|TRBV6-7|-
TGTGCCAGGGCAGCGCAAATAAACTATGGCTACACCTTC
CARAAQINYGYTF
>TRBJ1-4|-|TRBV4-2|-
TGTGCCAGCAGCCAAGATGGGCAGGATAATGAAAAACTGTTTTTT
CASSQDGQDNEKLFF
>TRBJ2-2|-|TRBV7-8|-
TGTGCCAGCAGCTTAGGGGAAGGGGGTCTTGGGGAGCTGTTTTTT
CASSLGEGGLGELFF
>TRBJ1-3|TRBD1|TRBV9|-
TGTGCCAGCAGCGTAGGGACAGGGACTGGAAACACCATATATTTT
CASSVGTGTGNTIYF
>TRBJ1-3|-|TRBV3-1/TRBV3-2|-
TGTGCCAGCAGCCAAGAACGGGTTATCTCTGGAAACACCATATATTTT
CASSQERVISGNTIYF
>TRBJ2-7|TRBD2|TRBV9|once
TGTGCCCGCAGCCGGGGGGGGAACCACGAGCAGTACTTC
CARSRGGNHEQYF
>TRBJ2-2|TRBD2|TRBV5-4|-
TGTGCCAGCAGAGTAGCGGGGGGCGACACCGGGGAGCTGTTTTTT
CASRVAGGDTGELFF
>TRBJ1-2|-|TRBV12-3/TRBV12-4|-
TGTGCCAGCACCACAGGGTTTGGCTACACCTTC
CASTTGFGYTF